The source of this T cell receptor (beta chain) is a study of T cells after yellow fever vaccination (dated by TCRdb to between 2019 and 2020). Broadly, across the study: Libraries from fractions with low cell numbers were prepared with the SMART-Seq v4 Ultra Low Input RNA kit. To follow T-cell clones before and after primary and booster YFV17D yellow fever vaccination, bulk TCR alpha and beta repertoires were sequenced over time. The cohort comprised two healthy male donors, one aged 18 to 29 and one aged 30 to 40 years. Blood was drawn at multiple timepoints before and after primary and secondary immunization, with bulk PBMC replicates and cell subsets isolated. The paper's findings and limits, for the study overall: Only a couple of donors were included in the study, so the extent to which the findings can be generalized is limited. A small share of clonotypes occurred in both CD4 and CD8 compartments, likely arising from convergent recombination. Compared with the primary T-cell response, the secondary T-cell response was weaker but faster, peaking on day 5 rather than day 15. FACS-sorted repertoires could contain abundant contaminating clonotypes from the bulk population, so computational filtering was required. Most clones expanded after primary vaccination (approximately 95% of CD4 and roughly 88% of CD8) were re-detected after the booster, suggesting that broad memory maintenance occurred.

Per the publication, the treatment or condition label means: live attenuated yellow fever vaccine strain. PBMCs were isolated from peripheral blood using a standard Ficoll-Paque protocol. CD4 and CD8 T-cell fractions were isolated with Dynabeads CD4 and CD8 positive selection kits. RNA was extracted with TriZol from bulk PBMCs, CD4 and CD8 fractions, and dextramer-positive and dextramer-negative fractions. The CDR3 holds 17 amino acids from the cysteine to the phenylalanine. Of the read, only the CDR3 DNA is kept; its 51 bases are in frame from base 1. Trimming removed 6 bases from V and 0 bases from J, leaving 18 bases between the germline ends. TCR cDNA was made using 5'RACE template switching, a step that added a universal primer site and unique molecular identifiers. Priming for cDNA synthesis came from both the TCR alpha and TCR beta constant segments. Library amplification involved two PCR steps, and the second step added sample barcodes and sequencing adapters. Sequencing of libraries was performed on Illumina HiSeq 2500 (2x100 bp) or NovaSeq (2x150 bp). Processing in the source paper ran as follows. Demultiplexing of reads and collapsing into UMI consensus sequences were performed with MIGEC, and V(D)J alignment was carried out with MiXCR. Clonotypes responding to the vaccine were identified with edgeR on replicate PBMC samples, with the criteria of FDR below 0.01 and a log2 fold change above 5 up to day 15. Bulk clonotypes were assigned CD4 or CD8 identity according to which sequenced CD4 or CD8 repertoire held them at higher abundance. TCRdb redid the processing of the public reads, applying fastp at Q25 and MiXCR, and retained in-frame beta chains. Rows merge per CDR3 protein into single entries with the most common DNA and genes. The V and J calls shown here were made by TCRdb, not taken from the authors' results. A total of around 100,000 distinct CDR3 sequences appear in this sample, 7.5% to 9.5% of them only once. The ten largest account for around 25% of the sample.

Note on this clonotype: Its antigen target is currently unknown. No base-level quality is on record; no much larger clone is a single base apart.

The TCR sequence derives from a young man who received the YFV17D yellow fever vaccine. The chain links TRBV12-3 or TRBV12-4 with TRBJ1-3; the D gene is unclear. Sequencing was performed on CD8+ T cells sorted from PBMCs, taken 45 days after the yellow fever booster vaccination. The base sequence is TGTGCCAGCAGCACATTACGTCCCCAAGTCTCTGGAAACACCATATATTTT. Its translation reads: CASSTLRPQVSGNTIYF.